This T cell receptor (beta chain) was found in a study of CD8+ T cells in alopecia areata. The study, taken as a whole, reports: TCR sharing across patients was less clear than in mice, possibly HLA-related. The link between baseline CD8+ expansion and response remains uncertain with one nonresponder.

The V segment lost 0 bases and the J segment 3 bases; nucleotides outside the gene matches: 7. The CDR3 has 16 residues. Germline V gives CDR1 LGHNA, CDR2 YSLEER. With respect to this clone: Its antigen is unknown.

Documented treatment: oral pan-JAK inhibitor, 5-10 mg twice daily. Alopecia areata patients gave lesional scalp punch biopsies and peripheral blood samples. A FACSAria was used to sort CD4+ and CD8+ T cells. These cells came from PBMCs. Sequencing used cDNA as its template, made by extracting RNA and reverse transcribing it. Sequenced by immunoSEQ multiplex PCR; TCRdb stores in-frame clones only, minus some. The data hold about 190,000 clones, with roughly three fifths observed a single time. The sample in question was CD4+ T cells sorted from blood, obtained at week 4, from a patient treated with tofacitinib. This sequence joins TRBV4-3 and TRBJ2-7, with TRBD2 matching 8 bases. This TCR came from a human donor with alopecia areata. The CDR3 sequence: CASSQDSASGFYEQYF. In nucleotides, the CDR3 is TGCGCCAGCAGCCAAGATTCGGCTAGCGGGTTCTACGAGCAGTACTTC.